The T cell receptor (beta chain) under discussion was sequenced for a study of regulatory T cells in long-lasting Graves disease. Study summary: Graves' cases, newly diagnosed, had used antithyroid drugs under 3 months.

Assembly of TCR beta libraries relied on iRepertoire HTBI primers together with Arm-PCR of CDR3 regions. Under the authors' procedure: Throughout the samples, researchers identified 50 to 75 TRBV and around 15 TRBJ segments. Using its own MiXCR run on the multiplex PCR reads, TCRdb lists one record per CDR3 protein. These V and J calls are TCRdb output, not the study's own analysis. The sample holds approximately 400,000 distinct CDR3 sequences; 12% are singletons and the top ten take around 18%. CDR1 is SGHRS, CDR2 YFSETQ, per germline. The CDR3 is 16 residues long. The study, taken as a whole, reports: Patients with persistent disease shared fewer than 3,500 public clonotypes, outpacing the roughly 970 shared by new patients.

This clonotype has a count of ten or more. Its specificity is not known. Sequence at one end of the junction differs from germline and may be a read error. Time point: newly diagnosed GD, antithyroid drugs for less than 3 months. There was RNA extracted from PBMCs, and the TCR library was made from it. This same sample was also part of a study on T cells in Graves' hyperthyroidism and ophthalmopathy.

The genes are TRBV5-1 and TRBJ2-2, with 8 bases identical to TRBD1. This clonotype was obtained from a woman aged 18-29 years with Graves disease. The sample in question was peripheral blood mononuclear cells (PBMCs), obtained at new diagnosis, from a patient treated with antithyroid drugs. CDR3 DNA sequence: TGCGCCAGCAGCTTGGGGGACAGGAGCAACACCGGGGAGCTGCTTTTT. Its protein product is CASSLGDRSNTGELLF.